This T cell receptor beta chain stems from a study of blood T cells in healthy people across ages. Study as a whole: Template switching captured about one barcoded beta molecule per two T cells.

With a J-beta primer mix and a sample-barcoded 5' primer, a second PCR ran about 7 to 11 cycles. TCRdb used MiXCR to reprocess the 5' RACE reads, holding one entry per CDR3 protein. The sample shows approximately 770,000 distinct CDR3 sequences, 58% of them seen only once. The CDR3 has 11 residues. Germline CDR1 ENHRY, CDR2 SYGVKD. As regards this clonotype: This may be a read error, as it is one base from a much larger clone.

The sample taken for sequencing was blood. The chain carries TRBV10-3 and TRBJ2-4; D not resolved. The DNA end is more similar to TRBJ2-7, so the J call may be wrong. This clonotype was obtained from a man younger than 45 in good health. The CDR3 nucleotides are TGTGCCATCAGTTGGAAGTCCGAGCAGTACTTC. Translating it yields CAISWKSEQYF.